This passage covers 3 T cell receptor beta chains from one sample sequenced in a study of radiation and T cells in renal cell carcinoma. Here immunoSEQ multiplex PCR was the method, and the copy in TCRdb shows in-frame clones only, minus some. The table shows tens of thousands of clones, with under 90% occurring only once. Time point given: baseline pretreatment blood. As for treatment: 15 Gy SBRT to primary tumor, nephrectomy 4 weeks later. This material consisted of blood, taken from a patient whose treatment included radiotherapy and nephrectomy. These receptors were taken from a man aged 55-75 years with renal cell carcinoma.

This clone was observed a handful of times. The V gene is TRBV2, the J gene TRBJ2-7; D is perhaps TRBD1 or TRBD2 (7 bases each). Germline V gives CDR1 SNHLY, CDR2 FYNNEI. Trimming removed 6 bases at V and 9 bases at J, with 36 bases between. CDR3 length: 19 residues. This CDR3 is CASRLAGGGSTSSSKGQYF. The CDR3 DNA sequence: TGTGCCAGCAGATTGGCAGGGGGGGGTTCTACGAGCAGTTCGAAGGGGCAGTACTTC. The variable domain in full, completed from reference TRBV2 and TRBJ2-7, reads EPEVTQTPSHQVTQMGQEVILRCVPISNHLYFYWYRQILGQKVEFLVSFYNNEISEKSEIFDDQFSVERPDGSNFTLKIRSTKLEDSAMYFCASRLAGGGSTSSSKGQYFGPGTRLTVT.

The V and J genes are TRBV7-2 and TRBJ2-7; TRBD2 is a possible D gene (6 bases). This CDR3 is 14 amino acids long. Germline assignment: CDR1 SGHTA and CDR2 FQGNSA. Trimming cost V 5 bases and J 1 base, with 12 bases left between them. As DNA, the CDR3 is TGTGCCAGCAGCCCCACTGCGGGGTCCTACGAGCAGTACTTC. It translates to CASSPTAGSYEQYF.

The chain combines TRBV2 with TRBJ1-2; 7 bases align to TRBD1. CDR1 and CDR2 (germline): SNHLY, FYNNEI. The CDR3 totals 14 residues. The CDR3 DNA follows: TGTACCGCCGGGACAGTACGGGGGAGAAATGGCTACACCTTC. This translates into CTAGTVRGRNGYTF.